This is a list of T cell receptor beta chains from one sample in a study of metastatic and nonmetastatic thyroid tumors. Through MiXCR, TCRdb re-clonotyped the PCR reads. The data show roughly 8,400 clones, with roughly 29% seen just once and 15% to 20% held by the top ten. Material: tumor tissue. The receptors were gathered from a female donor with papillary thyroid cancer or a benign thyroid nodule (not recorded which). Some clones in this sample may be carry-over from other donors' samples. Each CDR3 is given without its conserved first and last residue. The order of the fields is V gene, J gene, CDR3 protein.

V: TRBV5-1
J: TRBJ2-3
CDR3: ASRSQQGTITDTQY

V: TRBV12-3/TRBV12-4
J: TRBJ2-5
CDR3: ASSPLYGGRKTQY

V: TRBV4-2
J: TRBJ1-2
CDR3: ASSQDRGTGGYYGYT

V: TRBV28
J: TRBJ1-1
CDR3: ASSPWTVEAF

V: TRBV25-1
J: TRBJ1-2
CDR3: ASKGGVYGYT

V: TRBV20-1
J: TRBJ2-1
CDR3: SARTIAGGAGVEQF

V: TRBV20-1
J: TRBJ2-7
CDR3: SARGTGLPEQY

V: TRBV20-1
J: TRBJ2-1
CDR3: SALTSSNNEQF

V: TRBV6-1
J: TRBJ2-5
CDR3: ASNGKETQY

V: TRBV20-1
J: TRBJ2-1
CDR3: SARDPRQGGFNEQF

V: TRBV4-2
J: TRBJ1-2
CDR3: ASAPGGQGARGGYGYT

V: TRBV2
J: TRBJ2-7
CDR3: ASSAVSGGVGEQY

V: TRBV6-1
J: TRBJ1-2
CDR3: ASSEKPPFYGYT

V: TRBV27
J: TRBJ2-7
CDR3: ASSLGGGNEQY

V: TRBV19
J: TRBJ1-1
CDR3: ASSISQNTEAF

V: TRBV27
J: TRBJ2-2
CDR3: ASKLGRGRTGELF

V: TRBV28
J: TRBJ1-1
CDR3: ASSLEWLSNTEAF

V: TRBV28
J: TRBJ1-6
CDR3: ASKQYSSYNSPLH

V: TRBV6-1
J: TRBJ1-2
CDR3: ASSPTGVSGGYT

V: TRBV7-2
J: TRBJ2-3
CDR3: ASSFSGRTTDTQY

V: TRBV28
J: TRBJ1-3
CDR3: AGGASGNTIY

V: TRBV20-1
J: TRBJ2-7
CDR3: SASFPWDSSYEQY

V: TRBV7-2
J: TRBJ2-2
CDR3: ASSLAPGTGTGELF

V: TRBV5-1
J: TRBJ1-2
CDR3: ASSLERGIGGYT

V: TRBV4-1
J: TRBJ1-5
CDR3: ASSQGSNQPQH

V: TRBV24-1
J: TRBJ2-7
CDR3: ATSGGSYEQY

V: TRBV4-3
J: TRBJ2-6
CDR3: ASSQDSGAGANVLT

V: TRBV5-1
J: -
CDR3: ASSLLGEGYNEQF

V: TRBV25-1
J: TRBJ2-1
CDR3: ASSLTYNEQF

V: TRBV10-3
J: TRBJ1-1
CDR3: AISESGSPNTEAF

V: TRBV6-5
J: TRBJ2-1
CDR3: ASSFSRGNEQF

V: TRBV6-4
J: TRBJ1-5
CDR3: ASSRGLDQPQH

V: TRBV19
J: TRBJ1-2
CDR3: ASSIGRGNYGYT

V: TRBV4-1
J: TRBJ2-7
CDR3: ASSQGLAVYEQY

V: TRBV12-3/TRBV12-4
J: TRBJ2-5
CDR3: ASSGGLAFETQY

V: TRBV18
J: TRBJ1-2
CDR3: ASSPPGTVNYGYT

V: TRBV6-1
J: TRBJ1-2
CDR3: ASSPARTGDYYGYT

V: TRBV28
J: TRBJ1-5
CDR3: ASSFLDINNQPQH

V: TRBV12-3/TRBV12-4
J: TRBJ1-2
CDR3: ATDGYT

V: TRBV7-9
J: TRBJ2-5
CDR3: ASSSDRRIQETQY

V: TRBV6-1
J: TRBJ1-2
CDR3: ASRGLGNYGYT

V: TRBV28
J: TRBJ2-1
CDR3: ASSLNAYRGGGNKGEQF

V: TRBV6-2/TRBV6-3
J: TRBJ2-2
CDR3: ASSYGAGRRPTNTGELF

V: TRBV6-1
J: TRBJ2-1
CDR3: ASSRDRPLYNEQF

V: TRBV28
J: TRBJ1-2
CDR3: ASWTAREDYGYT

V: TRBV15
J: TRBJ2-7
CDR3: ATSSAQGEQY

V: TRBV20-1
J: TRBJ1-1
CDR3: SARLEGTEAF

V: TRBV30
J: TRBJ1-3
CDR3: AWSGGVGNTIY

V: TRBV28
J: TRBJ2-7
CDR3: ASSFRTTEQY

V: TRBV18
J: TRBJ1-2
CDR3: ASSPQGQGAHGYT

V: TRBV12-3/TRBV12-4
J: TRBJ2-3
CDR3: ASSKGGDTQY

V: TRBV28
J: TRBJ1-1
CDR3: ASSASGQANTEAF

V: TRBV4-2
J: TRBJ2-2
CDR3: ASSQDATNTGELF